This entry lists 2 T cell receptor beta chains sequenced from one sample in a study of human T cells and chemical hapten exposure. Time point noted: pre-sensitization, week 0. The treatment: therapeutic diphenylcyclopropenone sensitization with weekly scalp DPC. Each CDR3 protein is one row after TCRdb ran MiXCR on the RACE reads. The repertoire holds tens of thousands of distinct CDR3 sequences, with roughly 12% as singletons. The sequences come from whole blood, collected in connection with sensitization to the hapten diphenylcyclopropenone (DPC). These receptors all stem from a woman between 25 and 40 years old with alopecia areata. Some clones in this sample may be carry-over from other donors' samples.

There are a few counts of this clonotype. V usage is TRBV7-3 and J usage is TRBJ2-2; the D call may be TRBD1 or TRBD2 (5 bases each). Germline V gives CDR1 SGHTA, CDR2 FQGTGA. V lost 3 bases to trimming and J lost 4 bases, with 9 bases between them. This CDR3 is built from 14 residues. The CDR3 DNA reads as TGTGCCAGCAGCTTGTCGGGGACCACCGGGGAGCTGTTTTTT. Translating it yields CASSLSGTTGELFF.

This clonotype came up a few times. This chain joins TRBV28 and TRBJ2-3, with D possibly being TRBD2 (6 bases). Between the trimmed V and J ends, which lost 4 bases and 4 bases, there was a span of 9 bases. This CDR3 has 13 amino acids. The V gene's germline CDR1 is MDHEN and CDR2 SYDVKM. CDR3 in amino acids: CASSSGGADTQYF. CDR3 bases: TGTGCCAGCAGTTCCGGAGGGGCAGATACGCAGTATTTT.